One sample yielded the 13 T cell receptor beta chains listed below, sequenced in a study of T cells after yellow fever vaccination. One entry per CDR3 protein, called by TCRdb with MiXCR from the 5' RACE reads. This sample yields about 350,000 distinct CDR3 sequences, of which approximately 4% are seen a single time; around 23% belongs to the top ten. Sequences were derived from PBMCs, sampled 5 days after the yellow fever booster vaccination. These receptors originate from a man aged 18 to 29 who received the YFV17D yellow fever vaccine.

The chain recombines TRBV27 with TRBJ2-1; D is unresolved. Germline CDR1 and CDR2: MNHEY and SMNVEV (reference sequence). V lost 0 bases and J lost 6, with 3 bases in between. CDR3 size: 12 residues. CDR3 amino acids: CASSLSINEQFF. Here the CDR3 DNA reads TGTGCCAGCAGTTTATCTATCAATGAGCAGTTCTTC.

This clonotype was seen repeatedly, ten times or more. This chain connects TRBV3-1 to TRBJ2-2; no reliable D call. Trimming took 1 base from V and 0 from J, leaving 15 bases between them. Germline-derived CDR1 and CDR2 are LGHDT and YNNKEL (reference sequence). The CDR3 covers 18 residues. The CDR3 DNA is TGTGCCAGCAGCCAAGCGATTACGGTGACCGCGAACACCGGGGAGCTGTTTTTT. It codes for CASSQAITVTANTGELFF.

V is TRBV19 and J is TRBJ1-1; 8 bases match TRBD1. The V gene end was trimmed by 5 bases and the J gene end by 0 bases; junction bases not matched to a gene: 2. This CDR3 contains 14 residues. The germline gives CDR1 LNHDA, CDR2 SQIVND (reference sequence). CDR3 nucleotides: TGTGCCAGTAGTTGGGACAGGCTGAACACTGAAGCTTTCTTT. Translating it yields CASSWDRLNTEAFF.

V is TRBV18 and J is TRBJ2-2, with D possibly being TRBD1 (6 bases). There are 15 residues in the CDR3. Trimming cost V 1 base and J 4 bases, with 10 bases left between them. The germline CDR1 and CDR2 sequences are KGHSH and LQKENI. The CDR3 spells CASSPHREITGELFF. CDR3 coding DNA: TGTGCCAGCTCACCACACAGGGAAATCACCGGGGAGCTGTTTTTT.

This clonotype was counted only a few times. The CDR3 reads CASSVELGSYGYTF. The CDR3 nucleotides read TGTGCCAGCAGCGTAGAATTGGGGAGCTATGGCTACACCTTC. The chain uses TRBV9 and TRBJ1-2; D not certain. V gave up 0 bases and J gave up 4 bases, with 10 bases separating them. This CDR3 comprises 14 residues. Germline CDR1 SGDLS, CDR2 YYNGEE.

The genes are TRBV7-2 and TRBJ2-3; no reliable D call. The CDR3 runs to 13 residues. V lost 5 bases and J lost 2, with 8 bases in between. Germline V gene data show CDR1 as SGHTA and CDR2 as FQGNSA. CDR3 in DNA: TGTGCCAGCAGCACCTATCACACAGATACGCAGTATTTT. Translation gives CASSTYHTDTQYF.

This clonotype was seen many times. The chain links TRBV15 to TRBJ2-5, with 12 nucleotides matching TRBD2. The CDR3 length is 13 residues. The junction had 1 base not matched to a gene; V was cut back by 0 bases and J by 11 bases. The germline gives CDR1 LNHNV, CDR2 YYDKDF (reference sequence). This CDR3 reads CATSRDGTSGQYF. The CDR3 bases are TGTGCCACCAGCAGAGATGGGACTAGCGGGCAGTACTTC.

This clonotype has more than one count but fewer than ten. The rearrangement uses TRBV10-3 and TRBJ1-5, with a tentative D call TRBD1 (6 bases). CDR3 length: 16 amino acids. Germline V lookup: CDR1 ENHRY, CDR2 SYGVKD. Trimming cost V 3 bases and J 1 base, with 13 bases left between them. This CDR3 is CAISEGRQGSNQPQHF. DNA of the CDR3: TGTGCCATCAGTGAAGGGCGGCAGGGGAGCAATCAGCCCCAGCATTTT.

This clonotype was observed a handful of times. V gene TRBV5-6 combines with J gene TRBJ2-3; 7 nucleotides match TRBD1. Germline CDR1 reads SGHDT; CDR2 reads YYEEEE. The CDR3 extends over 17 amino acids. Trimming removed 3 bases from V and 4 bases from J; junction bases left unmatched: 14. CDR3 DNA: TGTGCCAGCAGCTGGTGGGAACCGGGACAGTCCGCAGATACGCAGTATTTT. It encodes CASSWWEPGQSADTQYF.

As regards this clonotype: An end of the junction differs from the germline gene, which may be a read error. The chain employs TRBV10-3 and TRBJ2-2, with 7 positions matching TRBD1. The CDR3 covers 16 residues. Germline V lookup: CDR1 ENHRY, CDR2 SYGVKD. The CDR3 region has the DNA TGTGCCATCAGATCGCCCGGGACAGAAAACACCGTGGAGCTGTTTTTT. Translated: CAIRSPGTENTVELFF.

V usage is TRBV18 and J usage is TRBJ2-1; no reliable D call. The CDR3 extends over 14 amino acids. The V gene's germline CDR1 is KGHSH and CDR2 LQKENI. V lost 2 bases and J lost 4, with 9 bases in between. DNA of the CDR3: TGTGCCAGCTCACCATCCTCACCATACAATGAGCAGTTCTTC. Encoded protein: CASSPSSPYNEQFF.

The gene calls are TRBV20-1 and TRBJ1-4; D might be TRBD1 (6 bases). Germline loops: CDR1 DFQATT, CDR2 SNEGSKA (reference sequence). The CDR3 spans 12 residues. V was trimmed by 1 base and J by 10 bases, leaving 10 bases between them. DNA for the CDR3: TGCAGTGCTAGAGGAAAGGGGGTAAAACTGTTTTTT. It encodes CSARGKGVKLFF.

Ten or more counts support this clonotype. The junction differs from germline at one of its ends, possibly a read error. The chain is built from TRBV5-1 and TRBJ2-3, with D perhaps assigned TRBD1 or TRBD2 (6 bases each). Looked up from germline, CDR1 is SGHRS and CDR2 is YFSETQ. The CDR3 is made up of 14 amino acids. Here the CDR3 reads CASSLGGYTDTQYF. The DNA of the CDR3 is TGTGCCAGCAGCTTAGGGGGGTACACAGATACGCAGTATTTT.